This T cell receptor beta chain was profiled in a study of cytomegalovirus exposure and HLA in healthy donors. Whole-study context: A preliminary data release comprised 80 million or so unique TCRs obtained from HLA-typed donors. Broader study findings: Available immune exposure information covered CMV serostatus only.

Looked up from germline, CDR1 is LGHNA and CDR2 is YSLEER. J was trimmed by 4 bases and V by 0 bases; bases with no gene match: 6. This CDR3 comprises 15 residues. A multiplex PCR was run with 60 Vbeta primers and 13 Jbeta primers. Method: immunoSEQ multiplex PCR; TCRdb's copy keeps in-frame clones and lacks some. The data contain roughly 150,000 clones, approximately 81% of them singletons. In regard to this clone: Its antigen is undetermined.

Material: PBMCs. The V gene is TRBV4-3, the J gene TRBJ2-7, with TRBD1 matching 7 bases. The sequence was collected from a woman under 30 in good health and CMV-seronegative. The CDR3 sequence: CASSQDRDSVYEQYF. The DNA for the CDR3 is TGCGCCAGCAGCCAAGACAGGGACAGCGTATACGAGCAGTACTTC.